The 10 T cell receptor beta chains given below trace back to one sample, sequenced in a study of blood T cell repertoires in COVID-19. This table comes from immunoSEQ multiplex PCR, and its TCRdb copy is limited to in-frame clones, with some not included. The profile shows approximately 100,000 clones, about 81% of them singletons. Sequenced sample: peripheral blood. These receptors all stem from a man between 70 and 80 years old with acute or convalescent COVID-19.

J is TRBJ2-5 and V is TRBV29-1; possibly TRBD1 for D (6 bases). V was pared by 4 bases and J by 1 base, with 13 bases between. Germline CDR1 is SQVTM and CDR2 is ANQGSEA. The CDR3 sequence is 14 residues long. In DNA, the CDR3 is TGCAGCGTTGTTAAGGGGGAGTCCCAAGAGACCCAGTACTTC. Amino acids: CSVVKGESQETQYF. The whole variable domain, remainder taken from reference TRBV29-1 and TRBJ2-5, is SAVISQKPSRDICQRGTSLTIQCQVDSQVTMMFWYRQQPGQSLTLIATANQGSEATYESGFVIDKFPISRPNLTFSTLTVSNMSPEDSSIYLCSVVKGESQETQYFGPGTRLLVL.

This sequence joins TRBV13 and TRBJ2-3; 7 bases map to TRBD1. CDR3 length: 15 residues. Germline trimming cut 3 bases from V and 3 bases from J; bases unmatched to any gene: 6. Germline CDR1 is PRHDT and CDR2 is FYEKMQ (reference sequence). CDR3 sequence (DNA): TGTGCCAGCAGCTTCCAACCGACAGGGACAGATACGCAGTATTTT. Translating gives CASSFQPTGTDTQYF. The full variable domain, completed using reference TRBV13 and TRBJ2-3, is AAGVIQSPRHLIKEKRETATLKCYPIPRHDTVYWYQQGPGQDPQFLISFYEKMQSDKGSIPDRFSAQQFSDYHSELNMSSLELGDSALYFCASSFQPTGTDTQYFGPGTRLTVL.

V and J are TRBV7-2 and TRBJ2-7; 7 bases are a match to TRBD2. CDR1 and CDR2 from the germline V gene are SGHTA and FQGNSA. The ends lost 3 bases at V and 1 base at J; junction bases unmatched: 9. This CDR3 is built from 16 residues. CDR3 nucleotides: TGTGCCAGCAGCTTTCATGGCGGGAGTGGATCCTACGAGCAGTACTTC. Its protein product is CASSFHGGSGSYEQYF.

The chain uses TRBV10-1 and TRBJ2-1; perhaps TRBD1 as D (7 bases). The V gene's germline CDR1 is WNHNN and CDR2 SYGVQD (reference sequence). This CDR3 spans 19 amino acids. V lost 2 bases and J lost 0, with 20 bases in between. This CDR3 reads CASSEAAGKGANSYNEQFF. For the CDR3, the DNA is TGCGCCAGCAGTGAGGCGGCGGGGAAGGGGGCGAACTCCTACAATGAGCAGTTCTTC.

Regarding this clone: Its ends do not fully match the called genes, so a read error is possible. The chain uses TRBV6-5 and TRBJ2-7; 14 bases fit TRBD2. Germline CDR1 reads MNHEY; CDR2 reads SVGAGI. The CDR3 length is 14 residues. The CDR3 coding sequence is TGTGCCAGCAGGGAGACTAGCGGGAGGGCCAGACTTTTCTTC. Its translation: CASRETSGRARLFF.

The V call is TRBV28, the J call TRBJ2-2; D call uncertain. Deletions cut 7 bases from V and 4 bases from J, with 7 bases between. Germline loops: CDR1 MDHEN, CDR2 SYDVKM. This CDR3 is built from 12 residues. The DNA of the CDR3 is TGTGCCAGCAACGCGCCCACCGGGGAGCTGTTTTTT. Translated, it gives CASNAPTGELFF. Drawing the rest from reference TRBV28 and TRBJ2-2, the complete variable domain is DVKVTQSSRYLVKRTGEKVFLECVQDMDHENMFWYRQDPGLGLRLIYFSYDVKMKEKGDIPEGYSVSREKKERFSLILESASTNQTSMYLCASNAPTGELFFGEGSRLTVL.

The rearrangement joins TRBV2 to TRBJ2-5, with 7 bases aligning to TRBD2. The germline CDR1 and CDR2 sequences are SNHLY and FYNNEI. The CDR3 covers 13 residues. Trimming took 8 bases from V and 6 from J; bases not matched to a gene: 9. This chain's CDR3 is CASDIEAGKTQYF. In DNA form, the CDR3 reads TGTGCCAGCGACATAGAAGCGGGAAAGACCCAGTACTTC.

This clone was seen ten or more times. The chain uses TRBV5-6 and TRBJ1-5, with D possibly being TRBD1 (6 bases). Germline loops: CDR1 SGHDT, CDR2 YYEEEE. V lost 0 bases and J 7 bases, leaving 14 bases between the germline ends. This CDR3 is 15 amino acids long. CDR3 sequence: CASSLGPQGHQPQHF. The CDR3 nucleotides are TGTGCCAGCAGCTTGGGGCCACAGGGACACCAGCCCCAGCATTTT.

CDR3 region: CASIPGTNTEAFF. The CDR3 DNA follows: TGTGCCAGCATACCCGGGACAAACACTGAAGCTTTCTTT. The chain recombines TRBV2 with TRBJ1-1; D possibly corresponds to TRBD1 (6 bases). There are 13 residues in the CDR3. Per the germline V gene, CDR1 is SNHLY and CDR2 is FYNNEI. The V and J ends lost 7 bases and 2 bases respectively, with 11 bases between them.

The chain is built from TRBV14 and TRBJ2-7; D remains unclear. V was trimmed by 4 bases and J by 2 bases, leaving 12 bases between them. This CDR3 contains 14 residues. CDR1 is SGHDN and CDR2 is FVKESK in the germline V gene. The CDR3: CASSPPGLTYEQYF. The CDR3 region has the DNA TGTGCCAGCAGCCCCCCAGGATTGACCTACGAGCAGTACTTC. The full variable domain, completed using reference TRBV14 and TRBJ2-7, is EAGVTQFPSHSVIEKGQTVTLRCDPISGHDNLYWYRRVMGKEIKFLLHFVKESKQDESGMPNNRFLAERTGGTYSTLKVQPAELEDSGVYFCASSPPGLTYEQYFGPGTRLTVT.